This T cell receptor beta chain is drawn from a study of vaccination and CD4 T cells after COVID-19. Remarks on this clonotype: The antigen remains undetermined.

Indicated treatment: approximately 9-day PBMC culture with coronavirus spike peptide pools or control peptides (ViraFEST assay). Per-well cultures of some 2.2 million PBMCs received 9.5 to 10 IU/ml IL-2 and around 9.3 ug/ml peptide pools. CDR1 SEHNR and CDR2 FQNEAQ come from the germline V gene (reference sequence). The ends lost 2 bases at V and 7 bases at J; junction bases unmatched: 9. The CDR3 is 16 residues long. The Oncomine TCR Beta short-read assay was applied to DNA of cultured CD4+ T cells. It was cultured CD4+ T cells from which genomic DNA was extracted. Each CDR3 protein gets one entry after TCRdb re-called the PCR reads with MiXCR. The data show about 11,000 distinct CDR3 sequences, 40% to 55% seen once.

The clonotype was recovered from a human donor who had recovered from COVID-19. The V and J genes are TRBV7-9 and TRBJ2-1, with TRBD2 matching 9 bases. The specimen sequenced was CD4+ T cells from blood, cultured in vitro. The CDR3 sequence is CASSLRRGGLENEQFF. CDR3 coding DNA: TGTGCCAGCAGCTTACGGCGGGGGGGCTTAGAGAATGAGCAGTTCTTC.